This T cell receptor (beta chain) was recovered during a study of blood T cell repertoires in COVID-19. The wider study: Nucleic acid was either cDNA or gDNA, and it came from T cells, B-cell-depleted T cells, or PBMCs.

Germline V gene lookup returns CDR1 MNHEY and CDR2 SVGAGI. Between the trimmed V and J ends, which lost 6 bases and 2 bases, there was a span of 13 bases. CDR3 size: 15 residues. Authors' analysis steps: From reference gene primer amplification, estimates of nucleated cell counts were derived. Sequenced by immunoSEQ multiplex PCR; TCRdb stores in-frame clones only, minus some. From that table come the V and J calls and clone size; the DNA was used to work out D and trimming. Among about 220,000 clones listed, around 83% were seen once. The sample consisted of peripheral blood. The chain has TRBV6-5 and TRBJ1-4; D gene uncertain. The receptor's source is a woman between 45 and 60 years old with acute or convalescent COVID-19. The CDR3 reads CASSRAGRTNEKLFF. The CDR3 region has the DNA TGTGCCAGCAGCCGCGCGGGGAGGACTAATGAAAAACTGTTTTTT.